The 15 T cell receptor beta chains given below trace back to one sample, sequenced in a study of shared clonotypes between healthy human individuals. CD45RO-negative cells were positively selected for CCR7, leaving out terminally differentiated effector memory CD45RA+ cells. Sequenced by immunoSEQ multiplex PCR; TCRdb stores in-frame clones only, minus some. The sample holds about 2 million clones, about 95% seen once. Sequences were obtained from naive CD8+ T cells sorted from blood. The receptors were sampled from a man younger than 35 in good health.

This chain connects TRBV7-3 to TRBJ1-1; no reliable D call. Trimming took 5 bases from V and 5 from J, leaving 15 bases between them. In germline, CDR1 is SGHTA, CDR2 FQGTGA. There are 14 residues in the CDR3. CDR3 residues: CASSAIGGGTEAFF. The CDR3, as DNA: TGTGCCAGCAGCGCTATAGGCGGCGGGACTGAAGCTTTCTTT.

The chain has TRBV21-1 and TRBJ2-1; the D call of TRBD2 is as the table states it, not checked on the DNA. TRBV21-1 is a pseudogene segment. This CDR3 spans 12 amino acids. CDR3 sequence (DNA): TGTGCCAGCAGCGCCCGACTAGCGTTGGAGTTCTTC. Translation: CASSARLALEFF.

This CDR3 reads CASSLWGGLEQYF. In DNA form, the CDR3 reads TGTGCCAGCAGTTTATGGGGCGGTCTCGAGCAGTACTTC. The J gene is TRBJ2-7, the V gene TRBV28; D not certain. The CDR3 extends over 13 amino acids. Deletions cut 0 bases from V and 6 bases from J, with 9 bases between. Germline lookup yields CDR1 MDHEN and CDR2 SYDVKM.

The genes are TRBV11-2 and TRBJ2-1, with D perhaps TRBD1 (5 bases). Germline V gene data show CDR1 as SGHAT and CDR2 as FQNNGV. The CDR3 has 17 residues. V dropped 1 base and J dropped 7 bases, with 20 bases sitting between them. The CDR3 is CASSLAPPLLGVNEQFF. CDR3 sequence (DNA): TGTGCCAGCAGCTTAGCACCCCCTCTTCTAGGGGTAAATGAGCAGTTCTTC. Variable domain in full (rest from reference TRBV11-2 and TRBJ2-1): EAGVAQSPRYKIIEKRQSVAFWCNPISGHATLYWYQQILGQGPKLLIQFQNNGVVDDSQLPKDRFSAERLKGVDSTLKIQPAKLEDSAVYLCASSLAPPLLGVNEQFFGPGTRLTVL.

CDR3 in DNA: TGTGCCAGCAGCTTGAGGGGACAGACCTATAATTCACCCCTCCACTTT. It codes for CASSLRGQTYNSPLHF. The V gene is TRBV5-6, the J gene TRBJ1-6, with 7 bases identical to TRBD1. Germline-derived CDR1 and CDR2 are SGHDT and YYEEEE. The CDR3 runs to 16 residues. The trim removed 1 base at V and 2 bases at J, leaving 3 bases unmatched.

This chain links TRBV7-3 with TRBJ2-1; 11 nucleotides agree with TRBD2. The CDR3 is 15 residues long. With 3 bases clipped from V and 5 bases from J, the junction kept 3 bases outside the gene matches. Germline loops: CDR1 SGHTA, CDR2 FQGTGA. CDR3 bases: TGTGCCAGCAGCTTGGGACTAGCGGCAGACAATGAGCAGTTCTTC. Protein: CASSLGLAADNEQFF.

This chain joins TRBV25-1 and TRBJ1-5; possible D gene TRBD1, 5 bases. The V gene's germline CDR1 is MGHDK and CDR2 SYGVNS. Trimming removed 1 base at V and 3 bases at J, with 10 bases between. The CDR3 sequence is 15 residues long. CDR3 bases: TGTGCCAGCAGTGAATGGTCGACAGACAATCAGCCCCAGCATTTT. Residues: CASSEWSTDNQPQHF.

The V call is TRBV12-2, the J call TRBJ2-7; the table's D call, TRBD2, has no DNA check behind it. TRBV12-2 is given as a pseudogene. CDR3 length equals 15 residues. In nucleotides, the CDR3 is TGTGCAAGTCGCCCCCCCGGGGAAGGTCCATACGAGCAGTACTTC. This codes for CASRPPGEGPYEQYF.

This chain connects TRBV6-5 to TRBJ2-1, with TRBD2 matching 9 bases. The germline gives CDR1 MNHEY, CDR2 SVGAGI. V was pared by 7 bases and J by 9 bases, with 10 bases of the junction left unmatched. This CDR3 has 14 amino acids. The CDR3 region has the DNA TGTGCCAGCACCCCCGAGGGACTAGCCACTGAGCAGTTCTTC. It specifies CASTPEGLATEQFF.

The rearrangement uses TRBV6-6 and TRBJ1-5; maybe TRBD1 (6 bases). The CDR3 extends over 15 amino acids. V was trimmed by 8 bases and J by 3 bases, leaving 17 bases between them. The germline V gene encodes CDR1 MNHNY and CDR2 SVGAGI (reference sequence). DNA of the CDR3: TGTGCCAGCTCTCGGGAGGGGGGACTCAATCAGCCCCAGCATTTT. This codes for CASSREGGLNQPQHF.

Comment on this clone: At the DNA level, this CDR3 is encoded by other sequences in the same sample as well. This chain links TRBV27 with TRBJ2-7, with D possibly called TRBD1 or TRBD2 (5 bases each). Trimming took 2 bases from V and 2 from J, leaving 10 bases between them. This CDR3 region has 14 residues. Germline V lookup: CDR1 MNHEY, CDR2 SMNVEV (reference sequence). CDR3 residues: CASSLMGDPYEQYF. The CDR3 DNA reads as TGTGCCAGCAGTTTAATGGGGGACCCCTACGAGCAGTACTTC.

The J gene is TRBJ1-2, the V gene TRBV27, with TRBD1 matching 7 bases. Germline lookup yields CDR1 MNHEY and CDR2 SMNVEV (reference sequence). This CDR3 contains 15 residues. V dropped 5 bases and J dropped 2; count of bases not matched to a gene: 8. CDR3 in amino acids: CASSVLRGGNYGYTF. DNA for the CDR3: TGTGCCAGCAGTGTACTCAGGGGGGGCAACTATGGCTACACCTTC.

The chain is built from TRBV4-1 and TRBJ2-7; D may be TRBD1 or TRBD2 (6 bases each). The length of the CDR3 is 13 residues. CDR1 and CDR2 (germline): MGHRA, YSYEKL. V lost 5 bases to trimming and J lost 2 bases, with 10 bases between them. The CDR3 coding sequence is TGCGCCAGCAGCGAGGGGGGAGCCTACGAGCAGTACTTC. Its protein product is CASSEGGAYEQYF.

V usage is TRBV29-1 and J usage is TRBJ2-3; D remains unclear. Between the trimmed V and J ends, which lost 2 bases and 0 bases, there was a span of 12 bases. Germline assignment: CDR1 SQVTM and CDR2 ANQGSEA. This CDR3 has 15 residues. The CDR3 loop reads CSVEYRAASTDTQYF. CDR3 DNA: TGCAGCGTTGAATATCGAGCCGCTAGCACAGATACGCAGTATTTT.

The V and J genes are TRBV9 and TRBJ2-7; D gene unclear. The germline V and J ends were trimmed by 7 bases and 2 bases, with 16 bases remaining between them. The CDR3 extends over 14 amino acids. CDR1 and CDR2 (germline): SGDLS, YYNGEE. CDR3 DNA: TGTGCCAGCGCCCCCGAGGCCCGCCCCTACGAGCAGTACTTC. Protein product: CASAPEARPYEQYF.